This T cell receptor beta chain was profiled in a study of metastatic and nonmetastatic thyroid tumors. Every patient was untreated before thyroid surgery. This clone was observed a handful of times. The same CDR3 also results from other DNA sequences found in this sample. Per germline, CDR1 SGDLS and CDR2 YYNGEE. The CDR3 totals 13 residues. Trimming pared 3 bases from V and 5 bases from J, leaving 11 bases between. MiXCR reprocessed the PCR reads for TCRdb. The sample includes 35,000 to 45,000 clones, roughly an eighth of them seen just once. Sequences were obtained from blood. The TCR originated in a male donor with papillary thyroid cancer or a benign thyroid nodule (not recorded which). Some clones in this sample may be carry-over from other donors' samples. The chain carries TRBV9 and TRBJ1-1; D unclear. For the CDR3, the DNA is TGTGCCAGCAGCGAGGGTCAGTGGACTGAAGCTTTCTTT. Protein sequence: CASSEGQWTEAFF.